This TCR beta chain was found in a study of blood T cell repertoires in COVID-19. Study information: The samples span acute and convalescent COVID-19 from the United States, Italy and Spain. From T cells, B-cell-depleted T cells, or PBMCs came the material, which was cDNA or gDNA.

Assay: immunoSEQ multiplex PCR; the TCRdb copy retains only in-frame clones and omits some. The sample holds around 62,000 clones, 65% to 90% seen once. The clonotype comes from a man aged 45 to 65 with acute or convalescent COVID-19. The material sequenced was peripheral blood.

DNA of the CDR3: TGCGCCAGCAGCCAAACAGGGGCCACCTGGGAAAATGAGCAGTTCTTC. This sequence encodes CASSQTGATWENEQFF. The V gene is TRBV5-1, the J gene TRBJ2-1; TRBD1 aligns across 7 bases. CDR1 SGHRS and CDR2 YFSETQ come from the germline V gene. This CDR3 spans 16 amino acids. The J segment lost 7 bases and the V segment lost 4 bases, leaving 14 bases of the junction unmatched.